This entry concerns a single T cell receptor beta chain. The specificity of this receptor is unknown. Base qualities are not provided; no much larger clone lies one nucleotide away. The data stem from a study of radiotherapy plus CTLA-4 blockade in lung cancer (dated by TCRdb to the late 2010s). About the study as a whole: Among enrolled patients, around 18% had an objective response and 25% to 35% reached disease control.

In this study, focal radiation therapy paired with CTLA-4 blockade (ipilimumab) was tested in patients who had chemo-refractory metastatic non-small-cell lung cancer. Library prep was done by the immunoSEQ multiplex PCR assay. TCRdb retrieved this table from immuneACCESS and kept in-frame rearrangements only. Not all clones are present; in checked studies, unresolved V genes account for under half, and no reason is known for the remainder. Recorded for this sample are 90,000 to 95,000 clones; about four fifths of them occurred a single time. Roughly 0.84% of the sample rests with the top ten. Overall study results and their limits: After treatment with radiotherapy and ipilimumab, TCR clones that came from tumors expanded in the peripheral blood. Early dynamic changes in blood T cell clones, together with increased serum interferon-beta after radiation, were reported as the strongest predictors of response.

Deletion took 0 bases off V and 7 bases off J, with a span of 15 bases between the germline ends. The CDR1 and CDR2 encoded by the germline V gene (reference sequence) are GTSNPN and SVGIG. Including cysteine and phenylalanine, the CDR3 has 14 amino acids. The sequence is cut down to CDR3 DNA, 42 bases in frame from base 1. This TCR was sampled from a human donor with non-small cell lung cancer who had stable disease on radiotherapy plus ipilimumab. Sequenced here: peripheral blood, sampled from a patient treated with radiotherapy plus ipilimumab. The sequence links TRBV30 to TRBJ1-2; TRBD1 is a possible D gene, resting on 5 matching bases. The CDR3 in this case is CAWSVGTSHSGYTF. The nucleotide sequence reads TGTGCCTGGAGTGTAGGGACGTCGCATTCTGGCTACACCTTC.